This T cell receptor beta chain was identified during a study of sequential checkpoint blockade in melanoma. Study-level information: Matched biopsies came pretreatment and at week 13 for 20 to 25 patients. Findings and caveats of the study: Patients with week-13 increases in T-cell fraction and clonality benefited about 30 times more often.

The treatment: randomized to nivolumab then ipilimumab (arm A) or the reverse (arm B). None of the patients previously received DNA-damaging chemotherapy. The data were produced by immunoSEQ multiplex PCR, yet TCRdb's version contains in-frame clones alone and is incomplete. The data hold a few thousand clones, with more than 20% observed a single time. The V gene's germline CDR1 is MNHGY and CDR2 SAAAGT. The V and J ends lost 6 bases and 0 bases respectively, with 21 bases between them. The CDR3 sequence is 18 residues long. This clone has more than one count but fewer than ten. The antigen is undetermined.

The J gene is TRBJ1-5, the V gene TRBV6-8; D ambiguous. This TCR was recovered from a human donor with melanoma. This sample comprised tumor tissue (inferred from file names), obtained from a patient given nivolumab and ipilimumab in sequence. Here the CDR3 reads CASSPLRWGMSSNQPQHF. The CDR3 bases are TGTGCCAGCAGCCCCCTCCGGTGGGGTATGAGTAGCAATCAGCCCCAGCATTTT.